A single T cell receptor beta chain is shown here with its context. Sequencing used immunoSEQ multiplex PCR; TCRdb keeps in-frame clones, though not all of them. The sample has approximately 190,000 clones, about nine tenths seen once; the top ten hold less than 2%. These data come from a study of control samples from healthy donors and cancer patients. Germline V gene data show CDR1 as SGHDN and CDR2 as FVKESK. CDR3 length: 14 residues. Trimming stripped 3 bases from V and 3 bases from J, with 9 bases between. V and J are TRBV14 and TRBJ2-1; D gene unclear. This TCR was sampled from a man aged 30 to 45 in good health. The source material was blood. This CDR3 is CASSQTGLYNEQFF. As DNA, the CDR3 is TGTGCCAGCAGCCAGACCGGGCTCTACAATGAGCAGTTCTTC.